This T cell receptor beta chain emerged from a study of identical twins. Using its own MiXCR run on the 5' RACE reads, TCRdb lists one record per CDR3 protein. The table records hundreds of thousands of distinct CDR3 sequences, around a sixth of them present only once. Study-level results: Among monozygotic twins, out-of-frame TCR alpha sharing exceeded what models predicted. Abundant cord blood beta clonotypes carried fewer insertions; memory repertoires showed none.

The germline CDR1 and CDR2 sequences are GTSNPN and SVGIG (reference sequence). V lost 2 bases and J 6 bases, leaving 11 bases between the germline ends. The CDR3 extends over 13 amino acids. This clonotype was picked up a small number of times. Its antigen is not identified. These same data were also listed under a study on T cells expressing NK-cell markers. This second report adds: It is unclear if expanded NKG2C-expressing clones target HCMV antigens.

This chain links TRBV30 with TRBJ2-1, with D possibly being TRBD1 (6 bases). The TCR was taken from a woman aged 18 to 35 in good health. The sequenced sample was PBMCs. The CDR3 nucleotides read TGTGCCTGGAGTTGGGGACAAATCAATGAGCAGTTCTTC. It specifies CAWSWGQINEQFF.